Following are 17 T cell receptor beta chains from one sample sequenced in a study of blood T cell repertoires in COVID-19 (dated by TCRdb to the early 2020s). Receptors were amplified or captured by the immunoSEQ multiplex PCR assay. Not all clones reach the TCRdb copy of this immuneACCESS table, which keeps in-frame sequences only. Checked studies attribute under half of the gap to unresolved V genes and leave the rest unexplained. Recorded for this sample are approximately 13,000 clones; around 73% of them occurred a single time. The ten most abundant clones make up over 9.5% of the sample. The source material was peripheral blood. The receptors derive from a man in his 70s with acute or convalescent COVID-19.

This chain connects TRBV11-2 to TRBJ1-1; 9 positions match TRBD1. Unmatched junction bases numbered 9, after V lost 10 bases and J lost 6 bases. Per the germline V gene, CDR1 is SGHAT and CDR2 is FQNNGV. The CDR3 length is 13 residues. The DNA of the CDR3 is TGTGCCATTCTTTCCACAGGGGGCGCTGAAGCTTTCTTT. Protein product: CAILSTGGAEAFF.

The rearrangement uses TRBV7-2 and TRBJ2-7; the D gene is possibly TRBD2 (6 bases). Deletions cut 5 bases from V and 3 bases from J, with 14 bases between. Per germline, CDR1 SGHTA and CDR2 FQGNSA. The CDR3 consists of 14 residues. This chain's CDR3 is CASSAYGSHYEQYF. CDR3 sequence (DNA): TGTGCCAGCAGCGCCTACGGGAGTCACTACGAGCAGTACTTC.

This rearrangement joins TRBV11-1 to TRBJ2-3; tentative D call: TRBD2 (7 bases). This CDR3 has 16 amino acids. Trimming left V 1 base short and J 1 base short, with 12 bases between. Looked up from germline, CDR1 is SGHAT and CDR2 is FQDESV (reference sequence). CDR3 sequence: CASSLVRGLGTDTQYF. The CDR3 region has the DNA TGTGCCAGCAGCTTAGTGCGGGGGCTCGGCACAGATACGCAGTATTTT.

The V call is TRBV4-3, the J call TRBJ1-4, with D uncertain. The CDR3 runs to 13 residues. The ends were cut back, 3 bases at V and 9 bases at J, with 11 bases in the middle. Germline values: CDR1 LGHNA, CDR2 YSLEER. The CDR3 spells CASSHQEGKKLFF. The CDR3 coding sequence is TGCGCCAGCAGCCACCAGGAGGGAAAAAAACTGTTTTTT.

This clone was observed a few times. The CDR3 loop is CASSPSGGFETQYF. CDR3 coding DNA: TGTGCCAGCAGCCCTAGCGGGGGGTTTGAGACCCAGTACTTC. The genes are TRBV7-6 and TRBJ2-5; 11 positions agree with TRBD2. Trimming removed 5 bases from V and 5 bases from J; junction bases left unmatched: 4. Per germline, CDR1 SGHVS and CDR2 FNYEAQ. The CDR3 has 14 amino acids.

This clone has a handful of counts. The CDR3 here is CASSIASGRKNEQFF. The CDR3 DNA follows: TGTGCCAGCAGCATCGCTAGCGGGAGGAAGAATGAGCAGTTCTTC. V is TRBV7-9 and J is TRBJ2-1; 11 bases are shared with TRBD2. This CDR3 is 15 amino acids long. Looked up from germline, CDR1 is SEHNR and CDR2 is FQNEAQ (reference sequence). J lost 7 bases, V lost 5 bases, and 7 bases had no gene match.

The chain combines TRBV5-1 with TRBJ2-3; 10 bases are shared with TRBD2. Per germline, CDR1 SGHRS and CDR2 YFSETQ. There are 16 residues in the CDR3. V gave up 0 bases and J gave up 5 bases; unmatched junction bases: 6. CDR3 residues: CASSLGQRGGLDTQYF. DNA for the CDR3: TGCGCCAGCAGCTTGGGTCAGCGGGGGGGCTTAGATACGCAGTATTTT.

The chain carries TRBV7-2 and TRBJ2-7; D is possibly TRBD1 (6 bases). V lost 4 bases, J lost 0 bases, and 7 bases lay in between. The length of the CDR3 is 13 residues. The V gene's germline CDR1 is SGHTA and CDR2 FQGNSA. CDR3 sequence reads: CASSWGHSYEQYF. Here the CDR3 DNA reads TGTGCCAGCAGCTGGGGACACTCCTACGAGCAGTACTTC.

The chain couples TRBV4-3 to TRBJ2-2; TRBD1 matches at 8 bases. This CDR3 has 17 residues. Per the germline V gene, CDR1 is LGHNA and CDR2 is YSLEER. The J segment lost 7 bases and the V segment lost 4 bases, leaving 14 bases of the junction unmatched. In DNA, the CDR3 is TGCGCCAGCAGCCGAGACCCCGGACAGGGTTTCGGCGGGGAGCTGTTTTTT. This codes for CASSRDPGQGFGGELFF.

V usage is TRBV5-1 and J usage is TRBJ1-2; 8 bases agree with TRBD1. Germline V gives CDR1 SGHRS, CDR2 YFSETQ. The CDR3 runs 15 residues. After removal of 0 bases from V and 3 bases from J, the junction contained 4 bases not matched to a gene. The chain's CDR3 is CASSLESGGDYGYTF. The CDR3 DNA reads TGCGCCAGCAGCTTGGAGTCAGGGGGCGACTATGGCTACACCTTC.

The V call is TRBV28, the J call TRBJ2-7, with 8 nucleotides matching TRBD1. Trimming cost V 5 bases and J 3 bases; bases outside gene matches: 6. The CDR3 extends over 14 amino acids. Germline V gene lookup returns CDR1 MDHEN and CDR2 SYDVKM. As DNA, the CDR3 is TGTGCCAGCAGTCAGGACAGGGTAGACTACGAGCAGTACTTC. As protein: CASSQDRVDYEQYF.

The chain employs TRBV29-1 and TRBJ1-4; D remains ambiguous. CDR3 length equals 13 residues. Germline V CDR1 and CDR2: SQVTM, ANQGSEA. V shed 6 bases and J shed 6 bases, with 14 bases lying between them. In nucleotides, the CDR3 is TGCAGCGTGGCCGAACAGATCCATGAAAAACTGTTTTTT. It specifies CSVAEQIHEKLFF.

The chain has TRBV7-2 and TRBJ1-5; possible D gene TRBD1, 6 bases. V was pared by 5 bases and J by 7 bases, with 12 bases between. Germline V gene sequence: CDR1 SGHTA, CDR2 FQGNSA. The CDR3 has 13 amino acids. This chain's CDR3 is CASSTDRNQPQHF. CDR3 nucleotide sequence: TGTGCCAGCAGCACCGACAGGAACCAGCCCCAGCATTTT. Filled out from reference TRBV7-2 and TRBJ1-5, the complete variable domain reads GAGVSQSPSNKVTEKGKDVELRCDPISGHTALYWYRQSLGQGLEFLIYFQGNSAPDKSGLPSDRFSAERTGGSVSTLTIQRTQQEDSAVYLCASSTDRNQPQHFGDGTRLSIL.

The CDR3 DNA reads as TGTGCCAGCAGCAGTCCAAATTCCTACAATGAGCAGTTCTTC. Translation gives CASSSPNSYNEQFF. V usage is TRBV28 and J usage is TRBJ2-1; D uncertain. Trimming stripped 6 bases from V and 1 base from J, with 10 bases between. CDR1 and CDR2 (germline): MDHEN, SYDVKM. This CDR3 contains 14 residues. Full variable domain (remainder filled in from reference TRBV28 and TRBJ2-1): DVKVTQSSRYLVKRTGEKVFLECVQDMDHENMFWYRQDPGLGLRLIYFSYDVKMKEKGDIPEGYSVSREKKERFSLILESASTNQTSMYLCASSSPNSYNEQFFGPGTRLTVL.

J is TRBJ1-1 and V is TRBV18; no clear D gene. Trimming removed 0 bases from V and 0 bases from J, with 11 bases in between. CDR1 KGHSH and CDR2 LQKENI come from the germline V gene. This CDR3 is 16 amino acids long. The CDR3 is CASSPPPDSLNTEAFF. CDR3 DNA sequence: TGTGCCAGCTCACCACCGCCTGATAGCTTGAACACTGAAGCTTTCTTT.

The CDR3 nucleotides read TGTGCCAGCAGCCGTACCGACAGGACGGGCTACACCTTC. It specifies CASSRTDRTGYTF. V and J are TRBV14 and TRBJ1-2; D perhaps matches TRBD1 (6 bases). With 4 bases removed from V and 8 bases from J, the gap between germline ends came to 14 bases. The CDR3 sequence is 13 residues long. Germline CDR1 SGHDN, CDR2 FVKESK.

As to this clone: Distinct nucleotide sequences in the sample also encode this CDR3. J is TRBJ1-1 and V is TRBV19; D is ambiguous. V gave up 6 bases and J gave up 0 bases, with 8 bases separating them. The CDR3 totals 13 residues. In germline, CDR1 is LNHDA, CDR2 SQIVND (reference sequence). The CDR3 coding sequence is TGTGCCAGTAGAGACAAAATGAACACTGAAGCTTTCTTT. Its protein product is CASRDKMNTEAFF.